This record looks at one T cell receptor (beta chain) sequence and its context. These data originate in a study of OX40 agonist ivuxolimab in advanced cancers. The data were produced by immunoSEQ multiplex PCR, yet TCRdb's version contains in-frame clones alone and is incomplete. The sample holds under 100,000 clones, roughly four fifths seen once. The CDR3 has 16 amino acids. J was trimmed by 8 bases and V by 3 bases; bases with no gene match: 11. Germline values: CDR1 SGHTA, CDR2 FQGNSA. The J gene is TRBJ2-1, the V gene TRBV7-2; 9 bases map to TRBD2. The material sequenced was CD4+ or CD8+ T cells sorted from blood, taken in a trial of the OX40 agonist ivuxolimab. The sequence was collected from an adult with an advanced solid tumor such as melanoma, head and neck, liver or kidney cancer. For the CDR3, the DNA is TGTGCCAGCAGCTTGGTGACGCGGGGGGGCTGGGATGAGCAGTTCTTC. Translated, it gives CASSLVTRGGWDEQFF. The complete variable domain, with remaining parts taken from reference TRBV7-2 and TRBJ2-1, reads GAGVSQSPSNKVTEKGKDVELRCDPISGHTALYWYRQSLGQGLEFLIYFQGNSAPDKSGLPSDRFSAERTGGSVSTLTIQRTQQEDSAVYLCASSLVTRGGWDEQFFGPGTRLTVL.